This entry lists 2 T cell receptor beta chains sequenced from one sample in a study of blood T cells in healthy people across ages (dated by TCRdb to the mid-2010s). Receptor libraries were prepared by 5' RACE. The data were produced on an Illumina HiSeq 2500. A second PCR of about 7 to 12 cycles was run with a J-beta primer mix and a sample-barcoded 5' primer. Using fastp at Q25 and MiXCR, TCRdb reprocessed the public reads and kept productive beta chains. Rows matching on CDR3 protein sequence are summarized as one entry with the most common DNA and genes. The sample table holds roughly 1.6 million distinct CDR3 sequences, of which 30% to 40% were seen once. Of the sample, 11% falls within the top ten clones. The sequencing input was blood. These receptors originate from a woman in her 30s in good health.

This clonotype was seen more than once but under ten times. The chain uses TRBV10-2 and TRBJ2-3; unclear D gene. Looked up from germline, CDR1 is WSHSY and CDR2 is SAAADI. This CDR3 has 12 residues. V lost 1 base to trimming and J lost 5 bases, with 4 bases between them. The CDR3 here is CASSEFEDTQYF. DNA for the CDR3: TGCGCCAGCAGTGAGTTCGAAGATACGCAGTATTTT.

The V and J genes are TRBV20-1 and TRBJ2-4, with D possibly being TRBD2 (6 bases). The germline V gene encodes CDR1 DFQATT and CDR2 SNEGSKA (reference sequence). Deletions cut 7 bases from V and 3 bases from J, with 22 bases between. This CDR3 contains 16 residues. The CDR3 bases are TGCAGTGGGGGACTTAGCGGACTGATTAGCAAAAACATTCAGTACTTC. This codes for CSGGLSGLISKNIQYF.